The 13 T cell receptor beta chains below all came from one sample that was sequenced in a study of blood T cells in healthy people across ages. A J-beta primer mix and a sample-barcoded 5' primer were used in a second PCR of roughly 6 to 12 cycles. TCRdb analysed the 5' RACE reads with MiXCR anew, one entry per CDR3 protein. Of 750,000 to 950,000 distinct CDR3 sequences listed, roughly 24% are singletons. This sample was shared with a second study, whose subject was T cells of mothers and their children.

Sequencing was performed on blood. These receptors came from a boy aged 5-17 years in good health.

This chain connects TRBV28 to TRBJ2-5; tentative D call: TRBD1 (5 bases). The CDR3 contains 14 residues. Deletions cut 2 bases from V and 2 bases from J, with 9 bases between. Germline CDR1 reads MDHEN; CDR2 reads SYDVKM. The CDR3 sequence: CASSLIQGQETQYF. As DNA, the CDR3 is TGTGCCAGCAGTTTAATTCAGGGACAAGAGACCCAGTACTTC.

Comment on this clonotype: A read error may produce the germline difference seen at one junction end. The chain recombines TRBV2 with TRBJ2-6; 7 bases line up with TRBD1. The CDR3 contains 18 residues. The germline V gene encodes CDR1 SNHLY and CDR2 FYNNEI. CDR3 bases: TGTGCCAGCACCCAAAGGACAGGTCTCCTCTCTGGGGCCAGCGTCCTGACTTTC. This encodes CASTQRTGLLSGASVLTF.

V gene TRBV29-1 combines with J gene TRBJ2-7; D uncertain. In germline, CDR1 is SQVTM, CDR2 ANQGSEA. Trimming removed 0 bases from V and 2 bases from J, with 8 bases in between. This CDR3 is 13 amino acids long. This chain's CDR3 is CSVEDRAPYEQYF. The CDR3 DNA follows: TGCAGCGTTGAAGACCGGGCCCCCTACGAGCAGTACTTC.

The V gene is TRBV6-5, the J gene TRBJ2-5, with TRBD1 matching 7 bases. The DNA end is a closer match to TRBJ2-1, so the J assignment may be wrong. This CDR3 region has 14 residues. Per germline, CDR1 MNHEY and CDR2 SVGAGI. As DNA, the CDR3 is TGTGCCAGCAGCAGGGGGTCTCTCTACAATGAGCAGTTCTTC. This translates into CASSRGSLYNEQFF.

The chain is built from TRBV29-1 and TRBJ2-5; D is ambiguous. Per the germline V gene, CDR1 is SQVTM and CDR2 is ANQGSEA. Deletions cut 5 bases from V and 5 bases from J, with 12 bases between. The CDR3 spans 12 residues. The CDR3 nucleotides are TGCAGCGTTAACCCGGTAGGCGAGACCCAGTACTTC. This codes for CSVNPVGETQYF.

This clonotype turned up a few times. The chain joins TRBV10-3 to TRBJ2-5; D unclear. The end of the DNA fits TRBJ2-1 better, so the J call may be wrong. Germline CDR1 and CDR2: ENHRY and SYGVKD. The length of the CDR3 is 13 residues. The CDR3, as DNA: TGTGCCATCTGGGGTGGGCTGAGGAATGAGCAGTTCTTC. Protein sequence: CAIWGGLRNEQFF.

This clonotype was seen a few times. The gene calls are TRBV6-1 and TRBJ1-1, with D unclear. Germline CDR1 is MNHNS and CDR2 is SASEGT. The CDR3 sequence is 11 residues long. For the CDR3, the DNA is TGTCAGGTCGGCAAGAACACTGAAGCTTTCTTT. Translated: CQVGKNTEAFF.

Here the CDR3 DNA reads TGTGCCAGCAGTTTAGCGTCGGGAAAAGAGACCCAGTACTTC. As protein: CASSLASGKETQYF. The V and J genes are TRBV12-3 or TRBV12-4 and TRBJ2-5, with D tentatively TRBD2 (5 bases). This CDR3 comprises 14 residues. Trimming removed 0 bases at V and 3 bases at J, with 8 bases between.

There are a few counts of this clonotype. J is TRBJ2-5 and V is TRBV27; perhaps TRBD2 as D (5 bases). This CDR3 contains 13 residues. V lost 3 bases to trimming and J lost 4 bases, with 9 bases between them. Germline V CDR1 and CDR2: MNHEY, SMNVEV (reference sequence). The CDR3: CASSFGVAETQYF. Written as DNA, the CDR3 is TGTGCCAGCAGTTTCGGGGTTGCAGAGACCCAGTACTTC.

The CDR3: CASSFEVKGDYTF. CDR3 nucleotide sequence: TGTGCCAGCAGTTTTGAGGTGAAAGGTGACTACACCTTC. The rearrangement links TRBV12-3 or TRBV12-4 to TRBJ1-2; D gene ambiguous. Trimming took off 3 bases at V and 10 bases at J, with 15 bases between the two ends. The CDR3 is 13 residues long.

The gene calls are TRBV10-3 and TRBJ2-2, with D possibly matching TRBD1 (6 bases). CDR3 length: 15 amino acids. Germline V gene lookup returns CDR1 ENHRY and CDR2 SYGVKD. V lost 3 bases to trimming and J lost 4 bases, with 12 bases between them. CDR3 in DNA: TGTGCCATCAGTGAAACCAGGGGATCCACCGGGGAGCTGTTTTTT. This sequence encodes CAISETRGSTGELFF.

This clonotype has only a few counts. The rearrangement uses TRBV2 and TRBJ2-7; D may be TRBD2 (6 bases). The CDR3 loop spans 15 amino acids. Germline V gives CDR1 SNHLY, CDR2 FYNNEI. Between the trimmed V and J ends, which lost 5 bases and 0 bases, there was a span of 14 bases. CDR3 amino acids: CASSQRDSSSYEQYF. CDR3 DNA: TGTGCCAGCAGTCAACGGGACTCGAGCTCCTACGAGCAGTACTTC.

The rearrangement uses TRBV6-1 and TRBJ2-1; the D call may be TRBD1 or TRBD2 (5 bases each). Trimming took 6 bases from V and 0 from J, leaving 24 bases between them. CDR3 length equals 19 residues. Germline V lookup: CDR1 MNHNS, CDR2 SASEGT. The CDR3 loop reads CASSLLRGTVKSSYNEQFF. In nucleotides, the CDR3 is TGTGCCAGCAGCCTCCTCCGGGGCACCGTAAAAAGCTCCTACAATGAGCAGTTCTTC.